This T cell receptor beta chain was identified in a study of CD8+ T cells in alopecia areata. About this clone itself: Its specificity is not known.

V lost 5 bases and J lost 8, with 9 bases in between. Germline V gives CDR1 LNHDA, CDR2 SQIVND (reference sequence). This CDR3 contains 11 residues. Study outcomes and limitations: Lesional tissue from the scalp (especially in alopecia totalis/universalis) showed higher clonality than normal scalp.

Treatment given: oral pan-JAK inhibitor, 5-10 mg twice daily. Individuals with alopecia areata gave both lesional scalp punch biopsies and peripheral blood for collection. Extracted RNA was reverse transcribed into cDNA, the sequencing template. This table comes from immunoSEQ multiplex PCR, and its TCRdb copy is limited to in-frame clones, with some not included. Among 90,000 to 100,000 clones listed, 61% were seen once. This TCR was sampled from a human donor with alopecia areata. V is TRBV19 and J is TRBJ1-1; weak D call: TRBD1 (6 bases). Sample: CD8+ T cells sorted from blood, taken at week 4, from a patient treated with tofacitinib. The chain's CDR3 is CASSAGGEAFF. The CDR3 nucleotides read TGTGCCAGTAGTGCCGGGGGCGAAGCTTTCTTT.